This TCR beta chain was profiled in a study of blood T cell repertoires in COVID-19. Study-level information: The cDNA or gDNA used as material had been derived from T cells, B-cell-depleted T cells, or PBMCs.

Enrolled during active infection, Seattle patients were then followed longitudinally. As handled by the study authors: Estimation of nucleated cell counts was performed using reference gene primer amplification. TCRdb keeps only in-frame clones here, not all; method: immunoSEQ multiplex PCR. For V, J and clone size, that table is used; D and trimming come from the DNA. The sample consists of about 240,000 clones, roughly 76% of them appearing once. CDR3 length: 19 residues. Germline lookup yields CDR1 MNHEY and CDR2 SMNVEV (reference sequence). Unmatched junction bases numbered 16, after V lost 6 bases and J lost 2 bases.

This sequence originates from a woman of 80 years or more with COVID-19, enrolled during active disease. The rearrangement uses TRBV27 and TRBJ1-4, with 9 nucleotides matching TRBD1. The specimen was peripheral blood. CDR3 loop: CASRKTGTGILETNEKLFF. DNA of the CDR3: TGTGCCAGCAGGAAAACCGGGACAGGGATCCTGGAGACTAATGAAAAACTGTTTTTT.